Below are 23 T cell receptor beta chains sequenced from a single sample in a study of T cells in Graves' hyperthyroidism and ophthalmopathy. Amplification targeted TCR beta CDR3 regions from RNA transcripts. HTBI primers were employed in a first-round RT-PCR of the TCR CDR3. TCRdb called the multiplex PCR reads again in MiXCR, with one record for every CDR3 protein. The sample lists about 580,000 distinct CDR3 sequences, approximately 15% occurring once. The specimen was blood. These receptors were taken from a woman aged 25 to 39 with Graves' hyperthyroidism that later progressed to Graves' ophthalmopathy.

The genes are TRBV7-2 and TRBJ2-1; no clear D gene. This CDR3 is 12 amino acids long. Germline V lookup: CDR1 SGHTA, CDR2 FQGNSA. Trimming pared 3 bases from V and 6 bases from J, leaving 6 bases between. CDR3 DNA sequence: TGTGCCAGCAGCTTGGGGTGCAATGAGCAGTTCTTC. Encoded protein: CASSLGCNEQFF.

This clonotype was observed at least ten times. The J gene is TRBJ2-7, the V gene TRBV7-6, with no clear D. V gave up 1 base and J gave up 0 bases, with 7 bases separating them. Germline V gene lookup returns CDR1 SGHVS and CDR2 FNYEAQ. The CDR3 runs to 14 residues. The CDR3 coding sequence is TGTGCCAGCAGCTTAGGTGTACCCTCCTACGAGCAGTACTTC. The encoded protein is CASSLGVPSYEQYF.

This clonotype came up many times. The chain recombines TRBV5-1 with TRBJ1-2, with D possibly being TRBD1 (5 bases). Germline CDR1 SGHRS, CDR2 YFSETQ. V lost 3 bases to trimming and J lost 2 bases, with 14 bases between them. This CDR3 has 15 amino acids. The CDR3 here is CASSSTGTTNYGYTF. The DNA for the CDR3 is TGCGCCAGCAGCTCTACGGGGACGACGAACTATGGCTACACCTTC. Variable domain in full (rest from reference TRBV5-1 and TRBJ1-2): KAGVTQTPRYLIKTRGQQVTLSCSPISGHRSVSWYQQTPGQGLQFLFEYFSETQRNKGNFPGRFSGRQFSNSRSEMNVSTLELGDSALYLCASSSTGTTNYGYTFGSGTRLTVV.

The rearrangement uses TRBV4-1 and TRBJ2-1, with unresolved D. Looked up from germline, CDR1 is MGHRA and CDR2 is YSYEKL. Trimming took off 4 bases at V and 3 bases at J, with 7 bases between the two ends. This CDR3 contains 13 residues. The chain's CDR3 is CASSLENYNEQFF. The DNA for the CDR3 is TGCGCCAGCAGCCTAGAAAACTACAATGAGCAGTTCTTC.

In its sample, this clonotype was seen many times. This chain uses TRBV7-2 with TRBJ2-2; TRBD2 matches 11 bases. CDR3 length: 18 residues. V lost 3 bases, J lost 5 bases, and 11 bases stayed unmatched. Per germline, CDR1 SGHTA and CDR2 FQGNSA. The CDR3 bases are TGTGCCAGCAGCTTCCTAGCGGGAGGCACGGTAGATACCGGGGAGCTGTTTTTT. Its protein is CASSFLAGGTVDTGELFF.

V is TRBV6-1 and J is TRBJ2-1; the D gene could be TRBD1 or TRBD2 (5 bases each). The germline CDR1 and CDR2 sequences are MNHNS and SASEGT. The CDR3 runs to 16 residues. Between the trimmed V and J ends, which lost 7 bases and 3 bases, there was a span of 19 bases. The CDR3 DNA reads as TGTGCCAGCAATAAGGGCAGGGACGGCCTCTACAATGAGCAGTTCTTC. Protein product: CASNKGRDGLYNEQFF.

This clonotype was counted ten times or more. The chain uses TRBV11-2 and TRBJ1-5; unclear D gene. The germline CDR1 and CDR2 sequences are SGHAT and FQNNGV. This CDR3 contains 15 residues. V gave up 4 bases and J gave up 5 bases, with 15 bases separating them. The CDR3 spells CASSSFYGEDQPQHF. The CDR3 DNA reads TGTGCCAGCAGCTCCTTTTATGGAGAGGATCAGCCCCAGCATTTT. The full variable domain, in which reference TRBV11-2 and TRBJ1-5 provide the parts outside the CDR3, is EAGVAQSPRYKIIEKRQSVAFWCNPISGHATLYWYQQILGQGPKLLIQFQNNGVVDDSQLPKDRFSAERLKGVDSTLKIQPAKLEDSAVYLCASSSFYGEDQPQHFGDGTRLSIL.

This clonotype occurred many times. The rearrangement uses TRBV12-3 or TRBV12-4 and TRBJ2-5; D might be TRBD2 (5 bases). Trimming took off 1 base at V and 5 bases at J, with 17 bases between the two ends. The CDR3 is 16 residues long. CDR3 amino acids: CASSLVWLGVGETQYF. For the CDR3, the DNA is TGTGCCAGCAGTTTAGTCTGGTTGGGAGTTGGGGAGACCCAGTACTTC.

The CDR3: CASGTGQVWGSRSGANVLTF. CDR3 DNA sequence: TGTGCCAGCGGCACGGGACAGGTATGGGGTTCTCGCTCTGGGGCCAACGTCCTGACTTTC. The chain uses TRBV27 and TRBJ2-6; 8 positions match TRBD1. The CDR3 is 20 amino acids. The germline V gene has CDR1 MNHEY and CDR2 SMNVEV (reference sequence). V was clipped by 8 bases and J by 0 bases; unmatched bases: 18.

Remarks on this clonotype: This CDR3 is missing its conserved last phenylalanine or tryptophan, likely due to a read error. Because the CDR3's place on the DNA is in doubt, the DNA is left out and the CDR3 is given as listed by TCRdb. The V and J genes are TRBV7-2 and TRBJ2-7. The CDR3 sequence runs 15 residues, both termini included. The germline V gene has CDR1 SGHTA and CDR2 FQGNSA. This CDR3 is CASSLDWTATYEQSL.

V and J are TRBV20-1 and TRBJ2-7; 7 nucleotides agree with TRBD1. This CDR3 has 13 amino acids. CDR1 is DFQATT, CDR2 SNEGSKA, per germline (reference sequence). The V segment lost 5 bases and the J segment 0 bases; nucleotides outside the gene matches: 4. As DNA, the CDR3 is TGCAGTGCTTTGACAGGGTCCTCCTACGAGCAGTACTTC. Amino acid sequence: CSALTGSSYEQYF.

The DNA for the CDR3 is TGCGCCAGCAGCCCGTTTTTACTAGCGGGCTTAAATGAGCAGTTCTTC. Translated: CASSPFLLAGLNEQFF. This sequence joins TRBV4-1 and TRBJ2-1; 9 bases map to TRBD2. The CDR3 totals 16 residues. CDR1 is MGHRA, CDR2 YSYEKL, per germline. Trimming removed 4 bases from V and 7 bases from J; junction bases left unmatched: 11.

The rearrangement links TRBV10-2 to TRBJ1-5; D gene ambiguous. This CDR3 comprises 14 residues. Germline CDR1 reads WSHSY; CDR2 reads SAAADI. Trimming shortened V by 5 bases and J by 7 bases, and 15 bases separated the two germline ends. The CDR3 loop is CASSKVGFSQPQHF. The CDR3 DNA is TGCGCCAGCAGTAAGGTAGGGTTCAGCCAGCCCCAGCATTTT.

This clonotype has just a few counts. CDR3 loop: CASSMRQIQETQYF. Here the CDR3 DNA reads TGTGCCAGTAGTATGAGACAGATCCAAGAGACCCAGTACTTC. The chain is built from TRBV19 and TRBJ2-5; the D gene is possibly TRBD1 (5 bases). The length of the CDR3 is 14 residues. The germline V gene has CDR1 LNHDA and CDR2 SQIVND (reference sequence). V was shortened by 3 bases and J by 1 base, with 9 bases between the two germline ends.

This clonotype was detected ten times or more. The chain joins TRBV7-2 to TRBJ2-7; 8 nucleotides agree with TRBD2. With 2 bases clipped from V and 4 bases from J, the junction kept 7 bases outside the gene matches. Germline V gene lookup returns CDR1 SGHTA and CDR2 FQGNSA. This CDR3 is built from 15 residues. The CDR3, as DNA: TGTGCCAGCAGCTTAACGGGACTAGTGTTATACGAGCAGTACTTC. Protein: CASSLTGLVLYEQYF.

The chain combines TRBV28 with TRBJ2-5; weak D call: TRBD2 (6 bases). There are 15 residues in the CDR3. V lost 6 bases, J lost 1 base, and 15 bases lay in between. CDR1 is MDHEN, CDR2 SYDVKM, per germline. Written as DNA, the CDR3 is TGTGCCAGCAGACAGCCGGGACTGCCCCAAGAGACCCAGTACTTC. This sequence encodes CASRQPGLPQETQYF.

This clonotype has only a few counts. V is TRBV19 and J is TRBJ2-3; 10 nucleotides agree with TRBD2. CDR1 is LNHDA and CDR2 is SQIVND in the germline V gene (reference sequence). V gave up 3 bases and J gave up 3 bases; unmatched junction bases: 6. The CDR3 totals 16 residues. CDR3 sequence (DNA): TGTGCCAGTAGTATTCTAGCGGGAGAGTGGACAGATACGCAGTATTTT. Protein product: CASSILAGEWTDTQYF.

The V gene is TRBV9, the J gene TRBJ2-4, with D perhaps matching TRBD1 (6 bases). V was trimmed by 4 bases and J by 1 base, leaving 9 bases between them. The germline V gene encodes CDR1 SGDLS and CDR2 YYNGEE. The CDR3 length is 14 residues. CDR3 protein: CASSPGQAKNIQYF. CDR3 DNA: TGTGCCAGCAGCCCCGGACAGGCCAAAAACATTCAGTACTTC.

V usage is TRBV15 and J usage is TRBJ2-3; D remains ambiguous. The CDR3 extends over 14 amino acids. Trimming cost V 3 bases and J 0 bases, with 7 bases left between them. Germline loops: CDR1 LNHNV, CDR2 YYDKDF (reference sequence). The CDR3 DNA is TGTGCCACCAGCAGTGCACTTAGCACAGATACGCAGTATTTT. Amino acids: CATSSALSTDTQYF.

This clonotype appeared many times. The chain carries TRBV4-3 and TRBJ2-3, with 11 nucleotides matching TRBD2. This CDR3 is built from 17 residues. The germline V gene encodes CDR1 LGHNA and CDR2 YSLEER. V lost 4 bases to trimming and J lost 2 bases; unmatched junction nucleotides: 8. The chain's CDR3 is CASSPRLAGTLTDTQYF. CDR3 DNA sequence: TGCGCCAGCAGCCCCCGACTAGCGGGGACCCTCACAGATACGCAGTATTTT.

This clonotype was seen repeatedly, ten times or more. The chain uses TRBV10-3 and TRBJ2-2; D is unresolved. The CDR3 spans 15 residues. Germline V lookup: CDR1 ENHRY, CDR2 SYGVKD. V lost 0 bases and J 3 bases, leaving 8 bases between the germline ends. The CDR3: CAISESGGYTGELFF. The CDR3 nucleotides are TGTGCCATCAGTGAGTCGGGCGGATACACCGGGGAGCTGTTTTTT.

Ten or more counts support this clonotype. The rearrangement uses TRBV24-1 and TRBJ1-1; 8 nucleotides align to TRBD1. Germline V gene lookup returns CDR1 KGHDR and CDR2 SFDVKD. The ends lost 4 bases at V and 10 bases at J; junction bases unmatched: 10. The CDR3 contains 14 residues. CDR3 loop: CATSDPGTQGVAFF. Here the CDR3 DNA reads TGTGCCACCAGTGACCCCGGGACACAGGGGGTAGCTTTCTTT.

This clonotype came up a few times. CDR3 sequence (DNA): TGTGCCTGGAGTGTCTGGACGGGAGGGCTAGGGGCCAACGTCCTGACTTTC. Translation gives CAWSVWTGGLGANVLTF. J is TRBJ2-6 and V is TRBV30; TRBD2 aligns across 8 bases. The CDR3 covers 17 residues. V dropped 0 bases and J dropped 4; count of bases not matched to a gene: 8. CDR1 GTSNPN and CDR2 SVGIG come from the germline V gene (reference sequence).